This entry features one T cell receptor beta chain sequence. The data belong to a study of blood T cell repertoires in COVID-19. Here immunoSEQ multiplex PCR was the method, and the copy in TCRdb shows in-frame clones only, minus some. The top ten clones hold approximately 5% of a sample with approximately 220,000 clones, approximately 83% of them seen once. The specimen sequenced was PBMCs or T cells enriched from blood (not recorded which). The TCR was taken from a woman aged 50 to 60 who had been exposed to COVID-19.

The CDR3 here is CASSSSETTGSYGYTF. Here the CDR3 DNA reads TGTGCCAGCAGTTCATCAGAAACTACAGGATCCTATGGCTACACCTTC. This chain joins TRBV28 and TRBJ1-2; D perhaps matches TRBD1 (5 bases). Germline V lookup: CDR1 MDHEN, CDR2 SYDVKM. The ends were cut back, 4 bases at V and 4 bases at J, with 19 bases in the middle. CDR3 length: 16 amino acids.